These 26 T cell receptor beta chains were sequenced from one sample in a study of human T cells and chemical hapten exposure. Time point noted: patch test 2, 6 weeks after DPC sensitization. Treatment noted: therapeutic diphenylcyclopropenone sensitization with weekly scalp DPC. TCRdb passed the RACE reads through MiXCR, listing each CDR3 protein once. The table records some 27,000 distinct CDR3 sequences, 8% to 9.5% of them present only once. This specimen consisted of whole blood, obtained in connection with sensitization to the hapten diphenylcyclopropenone (DPC). The receptor set was obtained from a man between 25 and 39 years old with alopecia areata. Some clones in this sample may be carry-over from other donors' samples.

The gene calls are TRBV24-1 and TRBJ2-7; maybe TRBD1 (6 bases). The CDR3 has 13 amino acids. Looked up from germline, CDR1 is KGHDR and CDR2 is SFDVKD. V lost 7 bases and J 3 bases, leaving 12 bases between the germline ends. CDR3 nucleotide sequence: TGTGCCACCAGCGACGACAGGATCTACGAGCAGTACTTC. It encodes CATSDDRIYEQYF.

This clonotype was recorded many times. V and J are TRBV10-1 and TRBJ2-1, with a possible D match to TRBD2 (6 bases). CDR1 WNHNN and CDR2 SYGVQD come from the germline V gene (reference sequence). This CDR3 is built from 17 residues. The V end was cut by 0 bases, the J end by 0 bases, with 12 bases between. The CDR3 loop is CASSESMGGSSYNEQFF. CDR3 DNA: TGCGCCAGCAGTGAGTCGATGGGGGGAAGCTCCTACAATGAGCAGTTCTTC.

This chain uses TRBV20-1 with TRBJ2-1, with 7 nucleotides matching TRBD2. CDR3 length: 14 amino acids. Germline trimming cut 3 bases from V and 9 bases from J; bases unmatched to any gene: 11. Germline CDR1 and CDR2: DFQATT and SNEGSKA (reference sequence). DNA for the CDR3: TGCAGTGCTAGGGAAGCAGGGCTAGCGGTTGAGCAGTTCTTC. Protein product: CSAREAGLAVEQFF.

This clonotype was counted a few times. This sequence joins TRBV4-1 and TRBJ2-2; D gene uncertain. CDR1 is MGHRA and CDR2 is YSYEKL in the germline V gene. The CDR3 has 12 residues. Trimming removed 5 bases from V and 5 bases from J, with 6 bases in between. The CDR3 reads CASSMGTGELFF. DNA for the CDR3: TGCGCCAGCAGCATGGGAACCGGGGAGCTGTTTTTT.

This clonotype was found many times. This chain uses TRBV29-1 with TRBJ2-6; either TRBD1 or TRBD2 may fit D (5 bases each). The CDR3 extends over 15 amino acids. Germline V gives CDR1 SQVTM, CDR2 ANQGSEA. Trimming pared 7 bases from V and 1 base from J, leaving 14 bases between. The CDR3 reads CSAGGPNSGANVLTF. In DNA, the CDR3 is TGCAGCGCTGGGGGACCAAATTCTGGGGCCAACGTCCTGACTTTC.

The V gene is TRBV18, the J gene TRBJ1-5; a possible D gene is TRBD1 (6 bases). The CDR3 runs 15 residues. Germline lookup yields CDR1 KGHSH and CDR2 LQKENI. V lost 5 bases and J lost 3, with 14 bases in between. DNA for the CDR3: TGTGCCAGCTCATTGGCGCAGGGGTCCAATCAGCCCCAGCATTTT. Translating it yields CASSLAQGSNQPQHF.

This clonotype was recorded at least ten times. The chain is built from TRBV18 and TRBJ1-2; no reliable D call. The V gene lost 4 bases and the J gene lost 0 bases, with 21 bases spanning the gap. Germline V gives CDR1 KGHSH, CDR2 LQKENI. The CDR3 is 18 residues long. The CDR3 loop is CASSQENPTGGTNYGYTF. The CDR3 nucleotides read TGTGCCAGCTCACAAGAGAACCCTACCGGTGGAACTAACTATGGCTACACCTTC.

This clonotype was detected ten times or more. The chain carries TRBV18 and TRBJ2-7, with D possibly TRBD1 on 5 matching bases. The CDR3 length is 14 residues. Trimming removed 0 bases at V and 2 bases at J, with 8 bases between. The germline V gene encodes CDR1 KGHSH and CDR2 LQKENI. CDR3 sequence (DNA): TGTGCCAGCTCACCACCTAGGGGCCCCTACGAGCAGTACTTC. This encodes CASSPPRGPYEQYF. Together with reference TRBV18 and TRBJ2-7, the CDR3 gives the full variable domain: NAGVMQNPRHLVRRRGQEARLRCSPMKGHSHVYWYRQLPEEGLKFMVYLQKENIIDESGMPKERFSAEFPKEGPSILRIQQVVRGDSAAYFCASSPPRGPYEQYFGPGTRLTVT.

The sample holds many counts of this clonotype. The genes are TRBV6-1 and TRBJ2-4, with 8 positions matching TRBD2. The CDR3 loop spans 17 amino acids. Germline V gives CDR1 MNHNS, CDR2 SASEGT. The V and J ends lost 2 bases and 0 bases, in that order; junction bases with no gene match: 6. CDR3 DNA: TGTGCCAGCAGTGAAAGCTCGGGACTAGGAGCCAAAAACATTCAGTACTTC. The encoded protein is CASSESSGLGAKNIQYF.

This clonotype was counted many times. The chain has TRBV12-3 or TRBV12-4 and TRBJ2-3; D ambiguous. V was clipped by 2 bases and J by 0 bases, with 6 bases between them. This CDR3 is built from 14 residues. The CDR3 loop reads CASSLPPSTDTQYF. The CDR3 coding sequence is TGTGCCAGCAGTTTACCCCCGAGCACAGATACGCAGTATTTT.

The chain combines TRBV20-1 with TRBJ1-1; the D is unclear. Germline CDR1 is DFQATT and CDR2 is SNEGSKA (reference sequence). This CDR3 region has 11 residues. The germline V and J ends were trimmed by 1 base and 8 bases, with 8 bases remaining between them. CDR3 bases: TGCAGTGCTAGAGCCCAGGCAGAAGCTTTCTTT. Translating it yields CSARAQAEAFF.

This clonotype was seen a few times. The chain has TRBV12-3 or TRBV12-4 and TRBJ2-1; 12 bases line up with TRBD1. V lost 7 bases and J lost 10; bases outside the gene matches: 20. This CDR3 is 18 amino acids long. The CDR3 nucleotides read TGTGCCAGCATTCGCGGGACAGGGGGCGAGTCCGCCGTCCGCGAGCAGTTCTTC. It yields the protein CASIRGTGGESAVREQFF.

The J gene is TRBJ2-3, the V gene TRBV6-2 or TRBV6-3; D may be TRBD2 (6 bases). Germline CDR1 and CDR2: MNHEY and SVGEGT. The CDR3 has 14 amino acids. The V end was cut by 0 bases, the J end by 8 bases, with 12 bases between. CDR3 in amino acids: CASSYSRGSPTQYF. The DNA for the CDR3 is TGTGCCAGCAGTTACTCGCGGGGATCGCCTACGCAGTATTTT.

There are many counts of this clonotype. The J gene is TRBJ2-1, the V gene TRBV12-3 or TRBV12-4; D is uncertain. V was cut by 10 bases and J by 5 bases, with 21 bases left in between. The CDR3 spans 15 residues. The CDR3 loop is CATTRNRHSNNEQFF. The CDR3, as DNA: TGTGCCACCACGAGGAACAGACACTCTAACAATGAGCAGTTCTTC.

This clonotype was counted many times. V usage is TRBV11-3 and J usage is TRBJ2-5, with D possibly TRBD1 on 6 matching bases. Germline assignment: CDR1 SGHNT and CDR2 YENEEA. Trimming cost V 5 bases and J 1 base, with 14 bases left between them. The CDR3 totals 15 residues. The CDR3, as DNA: TGTGCCAGCAGCCCTCTCATAGGGGGCCAAGAGACCCAGTACTTC. Translation gives CASSPLIGGQETQYF.

The rearrangement links TRBV4-2 to TRBJ2-7; D call uncertain. Germline CDR1 is LGHNA and CDR2 is YNFKEQ. The CDR3 contains 12 residues. The V end lost 5 bases, the J end lost 5 bases, and 10 bases lay between the germline ends. CDR3 sequence reads: CASSKGRDEQYF. In DNA, the CDR3 is TGTGCCAGCAGCAAGGGCCGGGACGAGCAGTACTTC.

In its sample, this clonotype ranks as medium-sized. The rearrangement uses TRBV4-3 and TRBJ2-3; D call uncertain. V was shortened by 0 bases and J by 0 bases, with 10 bases between the two germline ends. Germline V gene lookup returns CDR1 LGHNA and CDR2 YSLEER. The CDR3 consists of 16 residues. The CDR3 reads CASSQDAEASTDTQYF. DNA of the CDR3: TGCGCCAGCAGCCAAGATGCAGAAGCTAGCACAGATACGCAGTATTTT.

The rearrangement links TRBV6-5 to TRBJ1-1; no firm D call. V lost 7 bases, J lost 0 bases, and 15 bases lay in between. Germline assignment: CDR1 MNHEY and CDR2 SVGAGI. This CDR3 contains 15 residues. In DNA, the CDR3 is TGTGCCAGCACCCCAAAGATGGGGTTGAACACTGAAGCTTTCTTT. Residues: CASTPKMGLNTEAFF.

A word on this clonotype: Being one base from a much bigger clone, this may be a read error. Given the absence of the conserved phenylalanine or tryptophan at the CDR3 end, a read error is likely. This chain uses TRBV4-3 with TRBJ1-6, with D possibly TRBD1 on 5 matching bases. Germline CDR1 reads LGHNA; CDR2 reads YSLEER. This CDR3 spans 13 amino acids. Trimming removed 3 bases from V and 8 bases from J, with 8 bases in between. CDR3 nucleotide sequence: TGCGCCAGCAGCCATACGGGGGATTCACCCCTCCACTGT. Translated, it gives CASSHTGDSPLHC.

This rearrangement joins TRBV6-5 to TRBJ1-5; D perhaps matches TRBD1 (5 bases). Trimming pared 6 bases from V and 11 bases from J, leaving 17 bases between. Germline CDR1 MNHEY, CDR2 SVGAGI. This CDR3 contains 13 residues. CDR3 in DNA: TGTGCCAGCAGCACAGATCGGGGGAGGGCCCAGCATTTT. Its protein product is CASSTDRGRAQHF.

This clonotype was counted at least ten times. The chain is built from TRBV30 and TRBJ1-4, with D unclear. V shed 3 bases and J shed 6 bases, with 17 bases lying between them. There are 15 residues in the CDR3. CDR1 GTSNPN and CDR2 SVGIG come from the germline V gene (reference sequence). This chain's CDR3 is CAWSHGLDVDEKLFF. The CDR3 coding sequence is TGTGCCTGGAGCCACGGGTTGGACGTGGATGAAAAACTGTTTTTT.

This clonotype was recorded many times. The chain is built from TRBV20-1 and TRBJ1-2; D unresolved. This CDR3 region has 13 residues. Trimming took off 6 bases at V and 4 bases at J, with 15 bases between the two ends. CDR1 is DFQATT and CDR2 is SNEGSKA in the germline V gene (reference sequence). Here the CDR3 DNA reads TGCAGTGCCTCAAAGGAAGGCCTCTATGGCTACACCTTC. Its translation: CSASKEGLYGYTF.

This clonotype has a count of ten or more. The chain couples TRBV7-2 to TRBJ2-7; D unclear. The CDR3 sequence is 12 residues long. Germline CDR1 reads SGHTA; CDR2 reads FQGNSA. Trimming pared 5 bases from V and 5 bases from J, leaving 10 bases between. In nucleotides, the CDR3 is TGTGCCAGCAGCCTCGACGGGCACGAGCAGTACTTC. Translation: CASSLDGHEQYF.

This clonotype was observed at least ten times. This CDR3 is CASSIADTQYF. Here the CDR3 DNA reads TGTGCCAGTAGTATAGCAGATACGCAGTATTTT. This chain links TRBV19 with TRBJ2-3; D remains ambiguous. Germline CDR1 LNHDA, CDR2 SQIVND (reference sequence). With 1 base removed from V and 4 bases from J, the gap between germline ends came to 0 bases. The CDR3 sequence is 11 residues long. Based on the CDR3 plus reference TRBV19 and TRBJ2-3, the full variable domain is DGGITQSPKYLFRKEGQNVTLSCEQNLNHDAMYWYRQDPGQGLRLIYYSQIVNDFQKGDIAEGYSVSREKKESFPLTVTSAQKNPTAFYLCASSIADTQYFGPGTRLTVL.

This clonotype occurred many times. The V call is TRBV19, the J call TRBJ2-1; possible D gene TRBD2, 5 bases. V was clipped by 2 bases and J by 7 bases, with 9 bases between them. This CDR3 is 13 amino acids long. The germline V gene encodes CDR1 LNHDA and CDR2 SQIVND (reference sequence). CDR3 in amino acids: CASSISSLNEQFF. The CDR3 nucleotides are TGTGCCAGTAGTATATCTAGCCTTAATGAGCAGTTCTTC.

The V call is TRBV11-3, the J call TRBJ1-6; D gene unclear. V was clipped by 5 bases and J by 12 bases, with 20 bases between them. Germline values: CDR1 SGHNT, CDR2 YENEEA. The CDR3 sequence is 15 residues long. The CDR3 spells CASSQRSTEGRPLHF. The DNA of the CDR3 is TGTGCCAGCAGCCAAAGGAGCACGGAAGGAAGACCCCTCCACTTT. The full variable domain, with the rest looked up from reference TRBV11-3 and TRBJ1-6, is EAGVVQSPRYKIIEKKQPVAFWCNPISGHNTLYWYLQNLGQGPELLIRYENEEAVDDSQLPKDRFSAERLKGVDSTLKIQPAELGDSAVYLCASSQRSTEGRPLHFGNGTRLTVT.